The T cell receptor beta chain described here comes from a study of tumor-infiltrating lymphocytes in primary liver carcinoma. A constant-region primer served to make TCR beta cDNA from roughly 480 ng total RNA. Three nested multiplex PCR rounds of slightly modified ARM-PCR generated TCR beta libraries. TRBV1-TRBV30 forward primers and a C-beta reverse primer were used in the first two PCR rounds, which each ran for about 9 cycles. In TCRdb, the multiplex PCR reads were re-called with MiXCR into one record per CDR3 protein. The table includes roughly 200,000 distinct CDR3 sequences, over 80% detected once. Joint extraction of RNA and DNA used roughly 20-33 mg of bulk tissue that was unsorted. The ends were cut back, 9 bases at V and 0 bases at J, with 20 bases in the middle. Germline-derived CDR1 and CDR2 are SGHRS and YFSETQ. The CDR3 length is 16 residues.

V gene TRBV5-1 combines with J gene TRBJ2-3; unclear D gene. This receptor was obtained from a man between 40 and 49 years old with primary liver carcinoma and hepatitis B virus infection. Sequenced input: tumor tissue from primary liver carcinoma. In nucleotides, the CDR3 is TGCGCCAATAGCTTGAACGGCAAGGGAAGCACAGATACGCAGTATTTT. Encoded protein: CANSLNGKGSTDTQYF.